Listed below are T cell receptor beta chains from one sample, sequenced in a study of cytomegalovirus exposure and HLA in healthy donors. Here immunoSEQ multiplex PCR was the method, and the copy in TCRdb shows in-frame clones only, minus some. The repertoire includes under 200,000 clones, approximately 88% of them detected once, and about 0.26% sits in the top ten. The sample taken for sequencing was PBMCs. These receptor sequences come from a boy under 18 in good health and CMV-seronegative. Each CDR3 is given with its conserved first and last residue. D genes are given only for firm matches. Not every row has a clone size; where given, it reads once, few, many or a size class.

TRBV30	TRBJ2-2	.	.	TGTGCCTGGAGTAGAAGGGGGGGGGCAGGCGGGGAGCTGTTTTTT	CAWSRRGGAGGELFF
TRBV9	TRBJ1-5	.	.	TGTGCCAGCAGCGTAGGACAAAATCAGCCCCAGCATTTT	CASSVGQNQPQHF
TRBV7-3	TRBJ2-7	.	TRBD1	TGTGCCAGCAGCGCCAAACCGGGACAGGCCGTCGAGCAGTACTTC	CASSAKPGQAVEQYF
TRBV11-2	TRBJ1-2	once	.	TGTGCCAGCAGCTTCCGACAGTCCTATGGCTACACCTTC	CASSFRQSYGYTF
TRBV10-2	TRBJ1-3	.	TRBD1	TGCGCCAGCAGTGACAGGGGGAGCTCTGGAAACACCATATATTTT	CASSDRGSSGNTIYF
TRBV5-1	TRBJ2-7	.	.	TGCGCCAGCAGCCCGAGACAGGACGCCTACGAGCAGTACTTC	CASSPRQDAYEQYF
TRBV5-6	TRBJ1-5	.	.	TGTGCCAGCAGCGCCAAGAAAGCCGATTATCAGCCCCAGCATTTT	CASSAKKADYQPQHF
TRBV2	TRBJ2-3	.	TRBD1	TGTGCCAGCAGCCCTAGGGACAGGTTTACAGATACGCAGTATTTT	CASSPRDRFTDTQYF
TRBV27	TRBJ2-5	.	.	TGTGCCAGCAGTTTATTGCGGGGCAGGGCAGGTGAGACCCAGTACTTC	CASSLLRGRAGETQYF
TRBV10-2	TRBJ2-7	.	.	TGCGCCAGCATGTTGAACAGTGCTCCCTACGAGCAGTACTTC	CASMLNSAPYEQYF
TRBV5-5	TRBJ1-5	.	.	TGTGCCAGCAGCTTGGCCGGGGATCTGTACAATCAGCCCCAGCATTTT	CASSLAGDLYNQPQHF
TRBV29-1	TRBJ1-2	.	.	TGCAGCGTTGTTTTCAGGGGCTATGGCTACACCTTC	CSVVFRGYGYTF
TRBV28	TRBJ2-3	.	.	TGTGCCAGCAGTCAGAGGCCCCGGGACACCGATAGCACAGATACGCAGTATTTT	CASSQRPRDTDSTDTQYF
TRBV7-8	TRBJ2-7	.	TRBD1	TGTGCCAGCGGGACAGGGGGTCCCGAGCAGTACTTC	CASGTGGPEQYF
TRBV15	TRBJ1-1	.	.	TGTGCCACCAGCAACAGGTTTAGGAGGGTAGAAGCTTTCTTT	CATSNRFRRVEAFF
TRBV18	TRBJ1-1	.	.	TGTGCCAGCTCACCATTCGGACAGTACAACACTGAAGCTTTCTTT	CASSPFGQYNTEAFF
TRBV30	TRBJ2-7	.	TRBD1	TGTGCCTGTCGTTATCCGGGACAGGGGGCAAACTACGAGCAGTACTTC	CACRYPGQGANYEQYF
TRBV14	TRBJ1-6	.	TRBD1	TGTGCCAGCAACACAGGGGGCTCCTATAATTCACCCCTCCACTTT	CASNTGGSYNSPLHF
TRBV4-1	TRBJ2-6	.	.	TGCGCCAGCAGCCCCCTAGGTAACTCTGGGGCCAACGTCCTGACTTTC	CASSPLGNSGANVLTF
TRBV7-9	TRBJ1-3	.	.	TGTGCCAGCAGCTCACTCCAGGGGACCTCTGGAAACACCATATATTTT	CASSSLQGTSGNTIYF
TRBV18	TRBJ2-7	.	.	TGTGCCAGCTCACCCGGGCAGGGTAGTTTGCTGTACTTC	CASSPGQGSLLYF
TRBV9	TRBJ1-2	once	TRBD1	TGTGCCAGTCATACAGGGGGATCGAATGGCTACACCTTC	CASHTGGSNGYTF
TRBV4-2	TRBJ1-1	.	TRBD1	TGTGCCAGCAGCCAACCCGGGACAGGGAACACTGAAGCTTTCTTT	CASSQPGTGNTEAFF
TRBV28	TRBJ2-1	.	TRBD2	TGTGCCAGCAGTCCTGCCAAGGGACTAGCGGGAGGTGGTGAGCAGTTCTTC	CASSPAKGLAGGGEQFF
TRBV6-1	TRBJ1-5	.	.	TGTGCCAGCAGTGAATGGGGGGGTAGCAATCAGCCCCAGCATTTT	CASSEWGGSNQPQHF
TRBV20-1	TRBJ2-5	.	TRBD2	TGCAGTGCTAGCGGGAGGGAGACCCAGTACTTC	CSASGRETQYF
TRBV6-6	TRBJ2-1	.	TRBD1	TGTGCCAGCAGTTTCCGACAGGGAGTTAATGAGCAGTTCTTC	CASSFRQGVNEQFF
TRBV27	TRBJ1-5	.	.	TGTGCCACAGGGGCAGGGAATCAGCCCCAGCATTTT	CATGAGNQPQHF
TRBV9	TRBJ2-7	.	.	TGTGCCAGCAGCGGCCACCAGGGTCCTGACTACGAGCAGTACTTC	CASSGHQGPDYEQYF
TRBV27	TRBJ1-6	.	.	TGTGCCAGCAGTTGGGGCCCAGGGAAGTCCCTCCACTTT	CASSWGPGKSLHF
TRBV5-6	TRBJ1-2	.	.	TGTGCCAGCTTCACCGGGGTCTCTTCATATGGCTACACCTTC	CASFTGVSSYGYTF
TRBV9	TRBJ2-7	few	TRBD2	TGTGCCAGCAGCCCATTAGCGGGAGGTCAAAACGAGCAGTACTTC	CASSPLAGGQNEQYF
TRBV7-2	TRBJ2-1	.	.	TGTGCCAGCAGCTTAGCCGGGGTCTACAATGAGCAGTTCTTC	CASSLAGVYNEQFF
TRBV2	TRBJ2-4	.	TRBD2	TGTGCCAGCAGGCACCATAGGACTAGCGGGGCACTACACGATACCAAAAACATTCAGTACTTC	CASRHHRTSGALHDTKNIQYF
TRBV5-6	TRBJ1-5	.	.	TGTGCCAGCAGCCAGCAGAGACAGCTCCTCTTTGAGCCCCAGCATTTT	CASSQQRQLLFEPQHF
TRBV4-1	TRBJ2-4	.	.	TGCGCCAGCAGCCAAGATGTTGCGGGGGCCGTCAAAAACATTCAGTACTTC	CASSQDVAGAVKNIQYF
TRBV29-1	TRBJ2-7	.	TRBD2	TGCAGCTTCCTAGCGGGGGGCCCAGTGCATTTTGACGAGCAGTACTTC	CSFLAGGPVHFDEQYF
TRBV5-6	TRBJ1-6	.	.	TGTGCCAGCAGCTTGTTCACAAGTAATTCACCCCTCCACTTT	CASSLFTSNSPLHF
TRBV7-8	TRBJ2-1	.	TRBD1	TGTGCCAGCAGCTCCACCGGGACAGGCTACAATGAGCAGTTCTTC	CASSSTGTGYNEQFF
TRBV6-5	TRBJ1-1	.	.	TGTGCCAGCAGGTTCAGGATGAACACTGAAGCTTTCTTT	CASRFRMNTEAFF
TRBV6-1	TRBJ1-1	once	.	TGTGCCAGCAGTGAAGCGCCGACATCAACCCCTGAAGCTTTCTTT	CASSEAPTSTPEAFF
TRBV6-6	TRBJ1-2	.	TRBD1	TGTGCCAGCAGTTCACCCGGGACAGGGGGCCGAGGCTACACCTTC	CASSSPGTGGRGYTF
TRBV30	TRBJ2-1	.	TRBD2	TGTGCCTGGGTCGTAGGGACTAGCGGGAGGGCCCCCTACAATGAGCAGTTCTTC	CAWVVGTSGRAPYNEQFF
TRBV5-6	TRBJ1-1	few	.	TGTGCCAGCAGCTCAACAGCTCCTGAAGCTTTCTTT	CASSSTAPEAFF